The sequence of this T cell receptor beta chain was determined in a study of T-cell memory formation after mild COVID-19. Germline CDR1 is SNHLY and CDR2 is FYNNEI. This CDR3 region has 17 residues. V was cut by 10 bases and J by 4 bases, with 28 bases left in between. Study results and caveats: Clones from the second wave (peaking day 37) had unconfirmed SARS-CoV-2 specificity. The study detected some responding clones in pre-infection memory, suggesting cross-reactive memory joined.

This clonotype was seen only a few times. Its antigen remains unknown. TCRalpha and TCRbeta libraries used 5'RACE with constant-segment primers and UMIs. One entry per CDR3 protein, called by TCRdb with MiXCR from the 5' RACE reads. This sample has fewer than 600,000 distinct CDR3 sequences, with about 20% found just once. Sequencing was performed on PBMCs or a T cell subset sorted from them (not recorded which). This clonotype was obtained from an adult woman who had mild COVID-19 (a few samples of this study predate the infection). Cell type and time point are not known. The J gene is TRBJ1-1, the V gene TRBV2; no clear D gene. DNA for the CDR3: TGTGCCATTATAAAACCTTACCGGTTCACTGAGCTCACTGAAGCTTTCTTT. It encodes CAIIKPYRFTELTEAFF.